This is a list of T cell receptor beta chains from one sample in a study of blood T cell repertoires in COVID-19. The table came from immunoSEQ multiplex PCR; TCRdb's copy has only in-frame clones and leaves some out. The sample has 150,000 or so clones, 87% seen once. Sequenced sample: peripheral blood. These receptors were collected from a man older than 75 with acute or convalescent COVID-19. The CDR3 runs from the conserved cysteine through the conserved F or W. Fields, in order: V gene, D gene, clone size, J gene, CDR3 DNA, CDR3 protein. The D gene is left open where the match is weak. Rows may omit the clone size; those that give it use once, few, many or a size class.

TRBV18	TRBD1	-	TRBJ1-2	TGTGCCAGCTCGCCCCCCCTCGTAGGGGGCGCCTACTATGGCTACACCTTC	CASSPPLVGGAYYGYTF
TRBV18	TRBD1	-	TRBJ1-6	TGTGCCAGCTCAGCGACAGGGATCGGTAATTCACCCCTCCACTTT	CASSATGIGNSPLHF
TRBV19	-	few	TRBJ1-4	TGTGCCAGTAGTACAAGGGAGGGAGATGAAAAACTGTTTTTT	CASSTREGDEKLFF
TRBV15	-	-	TRBJ2-3	TGTGCCACCAGCAGAACCCCCTCAACTAGCACAGATACGCAGTATTTT	CATSRTPSTSTDTQYF
TRBV4-1	-	-	TRBJ1-6	TGCGCCAGCAGGGCCCCCAATGCACCCCTCCACTTT	CASRAPNAPLHF
TRBV6-5	TRBD1	once	TRBJ1-2	TGTGCCAGCAGTCCGACCCACAGGGGAGACTATGGCTACACCTTC	CASSPTHRGDYGYTF
TRBV3-1/TRBV3-2	TRBD2	once	TRBJ2-5	TGTGCCAGCAGCCCTAGCGGGGGGTGGGGAAAGACCCAGTACTTC	CASSPSGGWGKTQYF
TRBV3-1/TRBV3-2	TRBD1	-	TRBJ1-2	TGTGCCAGCAGCCGGACAGGGGAGACCTATGGCTACACCTTC	CASSRTGETYGYTF
TRBV9	-	-	TRBJ1-1	TGTGCCAGCAGCGTAAGGGGGGGTTGGGCCACTGAAGCTTTCTTT	CASSVRGGWATEAFF
TRBV29-1	-	-	TRBJ1-1	TGCAGCGTTGAATTGGCGGGTTCCACCACTGAAGCTTTCTTT	CSVELAGSTTEAFF